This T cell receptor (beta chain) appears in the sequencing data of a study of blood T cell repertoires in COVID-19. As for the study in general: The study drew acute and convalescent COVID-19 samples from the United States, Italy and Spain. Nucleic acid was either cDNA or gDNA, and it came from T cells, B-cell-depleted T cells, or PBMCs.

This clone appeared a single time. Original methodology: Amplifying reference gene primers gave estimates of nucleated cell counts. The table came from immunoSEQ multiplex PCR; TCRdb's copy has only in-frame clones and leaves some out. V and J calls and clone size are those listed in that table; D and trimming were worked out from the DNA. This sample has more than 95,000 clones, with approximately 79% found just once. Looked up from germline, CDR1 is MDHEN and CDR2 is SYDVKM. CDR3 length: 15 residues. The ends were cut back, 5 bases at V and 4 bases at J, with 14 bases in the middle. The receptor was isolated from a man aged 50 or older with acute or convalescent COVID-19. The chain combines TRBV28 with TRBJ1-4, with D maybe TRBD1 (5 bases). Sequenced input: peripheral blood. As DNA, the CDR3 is TGTGCCAGCAGTGCGGGGGAATTCAGTAATGAAAAACTGTTTTTT. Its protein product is CASSAGEFSNEKLFF.